Below, one T cell receptor beta chain is given with its context. Measured with immunoSEQ multiplex PCR; TCRdb has only the in-frame clones, and not every one. Of 140,000 to 150,000 clones in the sample, 88% were seen once. This sample is drawn from a study of blood T cell repertoires in COVID-19. Study context: The analysed material was cDNA or gDNA that came from T cells, B-cell-depleted T cells, or PBMCs.

V trimming: 4 bases; J trimming: 0 bases; junction bases outside the gene matches: 6. CDR1 is SGHTS and CDR2 is YDEGEE in the germline V gene. CDR3 length: 16 residues. Sequenced: peripheral blood. The V call is TRBV5-8, the J call TRBJ1-1; 10 nucleotides match TRBD1. The receptor comes from a man aged 55 to 69 with active or convalescent COVID-19. CDR3 residues: CASSLDRGRLNTEAFF. CDR3 coding DNA: TGTGCCAGCAGCCTTGACAGGGGGCGATTGAACACTGAAGCTTTCTTT.